This TCR beta chain was sequenced during a study of shared clonotypes between healthy human individuals. Study-wide results and caveats: Measured sharing among donors was expected to vary with sequencing depth. Non-shared clonotypes were found to have lower generation probabilities than the clonotypes that were shared by all four of the sorted-subset donors.

Unmatched junction bases numbered 5, after V lost 5 bases and J lost 7 bases. The germline gives CDR1 SEHNR, CDR2 FQNEAQ (reference sequence). The CDR3 runs to 13 residues. This clone was observed a handful of times. As yet, its antigen is unknown. Authors' methods: With immunoSEQ giving junction-only sequences and no quality scores, filtering differed. The table came from immunoSEQ multiplex PCR; TCRdb's copy has only in-frame clones and leaves some out. V, J and clone size reflect that table, while D and trimming were determined from the DNA. The sample has about 2.4 million clones, around nine tenths seen once.

This rearrangement joins TRBV7-9 to TRBJ1-2; TRBD1 agrees at 9 bases. The source is a man aged 18 to 30 in good health. Specimen: naive CD4+ T cells sorted from blood. Subset here: CD45RA+ positively selected. CDR3 sequence: CASSPTGGSGYTF. CDR3 nucleotides: TGTGCCAGCAGCCCCACAGGGGGCAGTGGCTACACCTTC. Full variable domain (outside the CDR3, taken from reference TRBV7-9 and TRBJ1-2): DTGVSQNPRHKITKRGQNVTFRCDPISEHNRLYWYRQTLGQGPEFLTYFQNEAQLEKSRLLSDRFSAERPKGSFSTLEIQRTEQGDSAMYLCASSPTGGSGYTFGSGTRLTVV.